Each of the 23 T cell receptor beta chains below was sequenced from the same sample in a study of blood T cell repertoires in COVID-19. Profiled with immunoSEQ multiplex PCR; TCRdb holds only in-frame clones, not every one. The sample shows about 180,000 clones, approximately 83% of them seen only once. Material for sequencing was peripheral blood. The source of these receptors is a man in his fifties with active or convalescent COVID-19.

This chain uses TRBV6-5 with TRBJ2-1; TRBD2 agrees at 13 bases. The J segment lost 7 bases and the V segment lost 5 bases, leaving 5 bases of the junction unmatched. Germline V gene sequence: CDR1 MNHEY, CDR2 SVGAGI. The CDR3 totals 15 residues. The CDR3, as DNA: TGTGCCAGCAGTAGGACTAGCGGGGGCGGGAATGAGCAGTTCTTC. It encodes CASSRTSGGGNEQFF.

The rearrangement links TRBV24-1 to TRBJ2-1; TRBD2 is a possible D gene (5 bases). This CDR3 region has 13 residues. V was trimmed by 6 bases and J by 4 bases, leaving 9 bases between them. Germline V gene lookup returns CDR1 KGHDR and CDR2 SFDVKD. In nucleotides, the CDR3 is TGTGCCACCAGTCTCCGGGAATACAATGAGCAGTTCTTC. Its translation is CATSLREYNEQFF.

The chain uses TRBV6-5 and TRBJ1-5; D is unresolved. This CDR3 spans 15 amino acids. Germline assignment: CDR1 MNHEY and CDR2 SVGAGI. The V end lost 0 bases, the J end lost 3 bases, and 9 bases lay between the germline ends. The CDR3 coding sequence is TGTGCCAGCAGTTACTCATCAGGAAACAATCAGCCCCAGCATTTT. This encodes CASSYSSGNNQPQHF.

The genes are TRBV5-1 and TRBJ2-1; D gene ambiguous. The CDR3 contains 14 residues. CDR1 SGHRS and CDR2 YFSETQ come from the germline V gene. Trimming left V 0 bases short and J 7 bases short, with 11 bases between. CDR3 in DNA: TGCGCCAGCAGCTTGGGAGTGCCTCTTAATGAGCAGTTCTTC. Its protein is CASSLGVPLNEQFF.

The chain combines TRBV5-6 with TRBJ2-5; maybe TRBD1 (5 bases). The CDR3 extends over 13 amino acids. Germline assignment: CDR1 SGHDT and CDR2 YYEEEE. The V gene lost 5 bases and the J gene lost 1 base, with 9 bases spanning the gap. CDR3 bases: TGTGCCAGCAGTCCGGACATCCAAGAGACCCAGTACTTC. It codes for CASSPDIQETQYF.

A remark on this clone: One junction end does not reproduce the germline sequence, and a read error may be involved. V gene TRBV2 combines with J gene TRBJ1-5; the D gene is possibly TRBD1 (6 bases). The CDR3 totals 14 residues. The germline gives CDR1 SNHLY, CDR2 FYNNEI. CDR3 sequence reads: CASREGQINQPQHF. The CDR3 nucleotides are TGTGCCAGCAGGGAAGGACAGATCAATCAGCCCCAGCATTTT. Variable domain in full (rest from reference TRBV2 and TRBJ1-5): EPEVTQTPSHQVTQMGQEVILRCVPISNHLYFYWYRQILGQKVEFLVSFYNNEISEKSEIFDDQFSVERPDGSNFTLKIRSTKLEDSAMYFCASREGQINQPQHFGDGTRLSIL.

J is TRBJ1-2 and V is TRBV29-1; TRBD1 is a possible D gene (6 bases). The CDR3 is made up of 9 amino acids. Trimming cost V 7 bases and J 9 bases, with 9 bases left between them. Germline assignment: CDR1 SQVTM and CDR2 ANQGSEA. The CDR3 nucleotides are TGCAGCGAGGACAGTAGCTACACCTTC. Amino acid sequence: CSEDSSYTF.

This clone was detected a few times. This chain uses TRBV27 with TRBJ2-1, with TRBD1 as a possible D gene (6 bases). The CDR3 length is 17 residues. V shed 5 bases and J shed 0 bases, with 17 bases lying between them. Germline V CDR1 and CDR2: MNHEY, SMNVEV (reference sequence). The CDR3 here is CASSKQKQGSSYNEQFF. For the CDR3, the DNA is TGTGCCAGCAGTAAACAAAAACAGGGCAGCTCCTACAATGAGCAGTTCTTC.

The chain employs TRBV28 and TRBJ1-5; D is uncertain. Germline V CDR1 and CDR2: MDHEN, SYDVKM. Trimming removed 6 bases from V and 4 bases from J, with 22 bases in between. The CDR3 totals 17 residues. Here the CDR3 DNA reads TGTGCCAGCAGCGCGATCGGGAGCCTAGGGATGAATCAGCCCCAGCATTTT. Protein: CASSAIGSLGMNQPQHF.

This clone occurred once. The rearrangement uses TRBV5-1 and TRBJ1-2; tentative D call: TRBD1 (5 bases). V lost 3 bases to trimming and J lost 3 bases, with 15 bases between them. There are 15 residues in the CDR3. In germline, CDR1 is SGHRS, CDR2 YFSETQ. CDR3 in amino acids: CASSSRPGEDYGYTF. The CDR3, as DNA: TGCGCCAGCAGCTCCCGACCGGGGGAGGACTATGGCTACACCTTC.

The chain links TRBV28 to TRBJ1-6; D might be TRBD1 (5 bases). V lost 6 bases, J lost 9 bases, and 18 bases lay in between. This CDR3 is built from 15 residues. The germline CDR1 and CDR2 sequences are MDHEN and SYDVKM. This CDR3 is CASRDDSRWGSPLHF. The CDR3 DNA sequence: TGTGCCAGCAGAGATGACAGTCGGTGGGGTTCACCCCTCCACTTT.

This chain joins TRBV7-2 and TRBJ1-1, with D maybe TRBD1 (6 bases). The CDR3 has 13 amino acids. CDR1 and CDR2 from the germline V gene are SGHTA and FQGNSA. V was pared by 3 bases and J by 5 bases, with 10 bases between. The CDR3 nucleotides read TGTGCCAGCAGCTTGGGACAAGCGACTGAAGCTTTCTTT. It encodes CASSLGQATEAFF.

In the case of this clone: This specimen includes other DNA sequences encoding the same CDR3. CDR3 coding DNA: TGCAGCGTTGAAGACCCTACCAACTTTCTCTCTTTGAGCTCCTACGAGCAGTACTTC. Translation: CSVEDPTNFLSLSSYEQYF. This chain joins TRBV29-1 and TRBJ2-7; D is ambiguous. V was shortened by 0 bases and J by 0 bases, with 24 bases between the two germline ends. The length of the CDR3 is 19 residues. The germline V gene encodes CDR1 SQVTM and CDR2 ANQGSEA.

This clone was counted between two and nine times. The CDR3 DNA reads as TGTGCCAGCAGCTTAATAGCGGGAGGGTTCGACAATGAGCAGTTCTTC. Its translation is CASSLIAGGFDNEQFF. V usage is TRBV7-3 and J usage is TRBJ2-1, with 11 bases matching TRBD2. Germline values: CDR1 SGHTA, CDR2 FQGTGA. The trim removed 1 base at V and 5 bases at J, leaving 4 bases unmatched. The CDR3 has 16 amino acids.

This chain uses TRBV6-5 with TRBJ1-1; D might be TRBD1 (6 bases). The V gene's germline CDR1 is MNHEY and CDR2 SVGAGI. The CDR3 covers 14 residues. The V and J ends lost 7 bases and 1 base respectively, with 13 bases between them. The CDR3 reads CASNLGGPNTEAFF. CDR3 nucleotide sequence: TGTGCCAGCAATCTGGGGGGGCCGAACACTGAAGCTTTCTTT.

The chain links TRBV4-1 to TRBJ2-1, with D hard to call. V lost 5 bases to trimming and J lost 0 bases, with 8 bases between them. The germline V gene has CDR1 MGHRA and CDR2 YSYEKL. This CDR3 comprises 14 residues. The CDR3 here is CASSSRSSYNEQFF. DNA for the CDR3: TGCGCCAGCAGCTCCCGGAGCTCCTACAATGAGCAGTTCTTC.

The chain carries TRBV10-3 and TRBJ1-2; TRBD1 agrees at 12 bases. V gave up 4 bases and J gave up 8 bases; unmatched junction bases: 14. Germline-derived CDR1 and CDR2 are ENHRY and SYGVKD. This CDR3 spans 17 amino acids. Here the CDR3 reads CAISGTLRGQGASGYTF. The CDR3 DNA reads TGTGCCATCAGTGGTACTCTTCGGGGACAGGGGGCCTCGGGCTACACCTTC.

The chain recombines TRBV24-1 with TRBJ1-4; maybe TRBD1 (5 bases). This CDR3 contains 14 residues. Germline CDR1 and CDR2: KGHDR and SFDVKD. Between the trimmed V and J ends, which lost 9 bases and 4 bases, there was a span of 14 bases. CDR3 in amino acids: CATLTAGRNEKLFF. CDR3 in DNA: TGTGCCACCCTGACAGCAGGGCGTAATGAAAAACTGTTTTTT.

The CDR3 nucleotides read TGTGCCAGCAGCGTTGGGGGGACCGGGGAGCTGTTTTTT. This translates into CASSVGGTGELFF. The rearrangement uses TRBV9 and TRBJ2-2; D is perhaps TRBD2 (6 bases). The germline V and J ends were trimmed by 2 bases and 5 bases, with 7 bases remaining between them. CDR3 length: 13 residues. CDR1 is SGDLS and CDR2 is YYNGEE in the germline V gene.

The chain couples TRBV3-1 (or the pseudogene TRBV3-2) to TRBJ1-1; D is unresolved. This CDR3 region has 17 residues. CDR1 is LGHDT and CDR2 is YNNKEL in the germline V gene (reference sequence). Trimming pared 0 bases from V and 6 bases from J, leaving 20 bases between. This CDR3 is CASSQDIGPPEDSEAFF. CDR3 sequence (DNA): TGTGCCAGCAGCCAAGATATTGGCCCTCCTGAAGATTCTGAAGCTTTCTTT.

This chain uses TRBV6-6 with TRBJ2-7; 8 nucleotides align to TRBD1. J lost 7 bases, V lost 5 bases, and 13 bases had no gene match. Germline loops: CDR1 MNHNY, CDR2 SVGAGI (reference sequence). The CDR3 is 15 residues long. The CDR3: CASSPDRGSLGEQYF. The DNA of the CDR3 is TGTGCCAGCAGTCCCGACAGGGGCAGTCTAGGTGAGCAGTACTTC.

The chain carries TRBV20-1 and TRBJ1-2; D is ambiguous. Trimming took 3 bases from V and 3 from J, leaving 5 bases between them. Germline CDR1 reads DFQATT; CDR2 reads SNEGSKA (reference sequence). CDR3 length: 11 amino acids. The CDR3 here is CSARADYGYTF. CDR3 bases: TGCAGTGCTAGGGCGGACTATGGCTACACCTTC.

This clone was counted a single time. The chain has TRBV18 and TRBJ1-2, with TRBD1 matching 10 bases. The CDR3 spans 16 residues. V shed 6 bases and J 4 bases; nucleotides not matched to a gene: 11. CDR1 is KGHSH and CDR2 is LQKENI in the germline V gene. The CDR3 loop is CASSGTGATFSYGYTF. CDR3 sequence (DNA): TGTGCCAGCTCCGGGACAGGGGCAACCTTTAGCTATGGCTACACCTTC.